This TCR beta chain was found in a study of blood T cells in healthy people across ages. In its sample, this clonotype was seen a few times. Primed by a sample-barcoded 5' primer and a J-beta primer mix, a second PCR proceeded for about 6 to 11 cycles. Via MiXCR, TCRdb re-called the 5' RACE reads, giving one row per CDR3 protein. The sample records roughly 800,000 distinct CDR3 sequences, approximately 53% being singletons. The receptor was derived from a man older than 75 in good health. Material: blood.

The CDR3 protein is CSVEDISGEAFF. The CDR3 bases are TGCAGCGTTGAAGATATCAGCGGGGAAGCTTTCTTT. The chain recombines TRBV29-1 with TRBJ1-1; D gene ambiguous. There are 12 residues in the CDR3. The V end was cut by 0 bases, the J end by 8 bases, with 10 bases between. Germline V gene lookup returns CDR1 SQVTM and CDR2 ANQGSEA. The full variable domain, in which reference TRBV29-1 and TRBJ1-1 provide the parts outside the CDR3, is SAVISQKPSRDICQRGTSLTIQCQVDSQVTMMFWYRQQPGQSLTLIATANQGSEATYESGFVIDKFPISRPNLTFSTLTVSNMSPEDSSIYLCSVEDISGEAFFGQGTRLTVV.